This TCR beta chain came from a study of T cell responses to AZD1222 COVID-19 vaccine. V lost 4 bases and J 3 bases, leaving 9 bases between the germline ends. The CDR3 loop spans 13 amino acids. From germline, CDR1 is LGHNA and CDR2 YSLEER. Study-level points and caveats: Spike-wide coverage was observed for vaccine-associated CD4 TCRs, with dominant responses at 160-218 and 743-854.

Comments on this clone: Its specificity is unknown.

Clones were sequenced by immunoSEQ multiplex PCR, and TCRdb holds only the in-frame ones, with some missing. The sample includes under 150,000 clones, 85% to 95% of them seen just once. The sequence was obtained from an adult in good health. This rearrangement joins TRBV4-3 to TRBJ1-1, with D possibly matching TRBD1 (6 bases). The sample was peripheral blood, taken on day 0 of AZD1222 vaccination. DNA of the CDR3: TGCGCCAGCAGCCCTACAGGGCACACTGAAGCTTTCTTT. This sequence encodes CASSPTGHTEAFF.